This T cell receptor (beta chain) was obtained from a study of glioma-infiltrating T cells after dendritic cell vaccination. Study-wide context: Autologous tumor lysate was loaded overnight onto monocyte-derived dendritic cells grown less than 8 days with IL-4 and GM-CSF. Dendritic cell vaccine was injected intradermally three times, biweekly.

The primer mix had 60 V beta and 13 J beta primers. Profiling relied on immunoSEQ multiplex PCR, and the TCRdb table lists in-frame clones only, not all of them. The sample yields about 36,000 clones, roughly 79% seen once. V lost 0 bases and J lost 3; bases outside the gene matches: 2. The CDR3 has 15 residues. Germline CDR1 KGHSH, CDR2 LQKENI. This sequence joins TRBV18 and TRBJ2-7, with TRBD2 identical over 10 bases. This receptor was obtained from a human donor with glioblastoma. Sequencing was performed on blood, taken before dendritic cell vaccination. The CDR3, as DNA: TGTGCCAGCTCACCACCGGCTAGCGGGGGCTACGAGCAGTACTTC. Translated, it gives CASSPPASGGYEQYF. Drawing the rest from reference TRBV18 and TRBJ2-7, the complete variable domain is NAGVMQNPRHLVRRRGQEARLRCSPMKGHSHVYWYRQLPEEGLKFMVYLQKENIIDESGMPKERFSAEFPKEGPSILRIQQVVRGDSAAYFCASSPPASGGYEQYFGPGTRLTVT.